The entry below gives a single T cell receptor beta chain sequence along with its context. This sample is drawn from a study of control samples from healthy donors and cancer patients. The repertoire was sequenced with immunoSEQ multiplex PCR; TCRdb's copy has only in-frame clones and lacks some. The repertoire holds approximately 26,000 clones, with roughly 91% as singletons. Germline loops: CDR1 SGHTA, CDR2 FQGNSA. Deletions cut 6 bases from V and 2 bases from J, with 12 bases between. The CDR3 is 14 amino acids. The chain is built from TRBV7-2 and TRBJ2-3; TRBD1 or TRBD2 may be the D gene (5 bases each). The sample was PBMCs. This TCR derives from a man over 45 with lung cancer. CDR3 amino acids: CASRDGTITDTQYF. Here the CDR3 DNA reads TGTGCCAGCAGGGACGGGACGATCACAGATACGCAGTATTTT.